In its sample, the clone carrying this T cell receptor beta chain was seen a few times. Its matching antigen is unknown. The entry originates in a study of PD-L1 blockade in urothelial cancer. On the study more broadly: Blood was evaluated 3 weeks (second dose) and 6 weeks after therapy began. General observations from the study: Below-median blood TCR clonality before treatment forecast better survival. Patients with durable benefit had greater blood expansion of tumor-associated TCR clones 3 weeks into treatment.

The data were produced by immunoSEQ multiplex PCR, yet TCRdb's version contains in-frame clones alone and is incomplete. The repertoire holds 85,000 to 95,000 clones, with around 90% as singletons. Trimming removed 4 bases at V and 0 bases at J, with 10 bases between. CDR3 length: 14 amino acids. Germline CDR1 is GTSNPN and CDR2 is SVGIG (reference sequence). Time point defined: pretreatment peripheral blood. Each patient supplied 1 to 8 pretreatment and on-treatment samples. Sample: PBMCs, taken around atezolizumab (anti-PD-L1) treatment. This chain connects TRBV30 to TRBJ1-3, with TRBD1 as a possible D gene (5 bases). This clonotype was obtained from a woman older than 75 with urothelial cancer. The CDR3 region has the DNA TGTGCCTGGAAAGGTCAGGGCTCTGGAAACACCATATATTTT. Translating it yields CAWKGQGSGNTIYF.